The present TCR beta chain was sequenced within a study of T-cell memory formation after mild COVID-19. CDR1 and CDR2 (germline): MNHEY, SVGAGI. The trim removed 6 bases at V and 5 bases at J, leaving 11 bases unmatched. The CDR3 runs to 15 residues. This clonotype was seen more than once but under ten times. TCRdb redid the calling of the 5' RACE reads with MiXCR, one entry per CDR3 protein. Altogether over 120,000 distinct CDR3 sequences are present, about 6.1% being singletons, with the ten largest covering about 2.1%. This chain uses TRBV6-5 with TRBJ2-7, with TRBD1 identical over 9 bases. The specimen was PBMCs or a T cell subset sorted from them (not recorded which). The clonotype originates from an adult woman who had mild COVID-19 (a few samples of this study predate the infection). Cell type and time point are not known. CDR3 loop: CASRAPGQGLHEQYF. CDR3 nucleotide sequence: TGTGCCAGCAGAGCTCCGGGACAGGGTCTCCACGAGCAGTACTTC.